These T cell receptor beta chains were read from a single sample in a study of T cells after yellow fever vaccination. TCRdb reanalysed the 5' RACE reads using MiXCR and keeps one entry per CDR3 protein. Of some 560,000 distinct CDR3 sequences in the sample, about a sixth are singletons; the top ten hold roughly 17%. The input for sequencing was PBMCs, taken 5 to 6 days after the first yellow fever vaccination. The origin of the receptors is a man younger than 35 who received the YFV17D yellow fever vaccine. Both conserved end residues are part of each CDR3. Fields, in order: clone size, V gene, D gene, J gene, CDR3 protein, CDR3 DNA. D genes are given only for firm matches. Rows may omit the clone size; those that give it use once, few, many or a size class.

clone_size: few
v_call: TRBV7-3
d_call: -
j_call: TRBJ2-3
cdr3_aa: CASSFSGGGDTQYF
cdr3_nt: TGTGCCAGCAGCTTCTCCGGGGGTGGGGATACGCAGTATTTT

clone_size: few
v_call: TRBV20-1
d_call: TRBD2
j_call: TRBJ2-2
cdr3_aa: CSARSPSGGTGELFF
cdr3_nt: TGCAGTGCTAGATCCCCTAGCGGGGGGACCGGGGAGCTGTTTTTT

clone_size: few
v_call: TRBV6-1
d_call: -
j_call: TRBJ2-5
cdr3_aa: CASSQATGGKTQYF
cdr3_nt: TGTGCCAGCAGTCAGGCGACAGGAGGGAAGACCCAGTACTTC

clone_size: few
v_call: TRBV20-1
d_call: -
j_call: TRBJ2-3
cdr3_aa: CSAYSAGYTDTQYF
cdr3_nt: TGCAGTGCTTATAGCGCGGGTTACACAGATACGCAGTATTTT

clone_size: -
v_call: TRBV7-8
d_call: TRBD2
j_call: TRBJ2-5
cdr3_aa: CASSLGTSEETQYF
cdr3_nt: TGTGCCAGCAGCTTAGGGACTAGTGAAGAGACCCAGTACTTC

clone_size: -
v_call: TRBV9
d_call: -
j_call: TRBJ2-3
cdr3_aa: CASSGQIGGTDTQYF
cdr3_nt: TGTGCCAGCAGCGGACAGATCGGGGGAACAGATACGCAGTATTTT

clone_size: -
v_call: TRBV29-1
d_call: TRBD1
j_call: TRBJ2-2
cdr3_aa: CSVGGQPYTGELFF
cdr3_nt: TGCAGCGTTGGGGGACAGCCTTATACCGGGGAGCTGTTTTTT

clone_size: -
v_call: TRBV7-9
d_call: -
j_call: TRBJ1-3
cdr3_aa: CASSPPGVPTIYF
cdr3_nt: TGTGCCAGCAGCCCCCCCGGTGTCCCCACCATATATTTT

clone_size: -
v_call: TRBV4-1
d_call: -
j_call: TRBJ1-5
cdr3_aa: CASSQEATLGQPQHF
cdr3_nt: TGCGCCAGCAGCCAAGAAGCCACCCTGGGTCAGCCCCAGCATTTT

clone_size: -
v_call: TRBV19
d_call: -
j_call: TRBJ2-1
cdr3_aa: CASSIAGDNEQFF
cdr3_nt: TGTGCCAGTAGTATCGCAGGGGACAATGAGCAGTTCTTC

clone_size: -
v_call: TRBV6-4
d_call: -
j_call: TRBJ2-7
cdr3_aa: CASSDGLEQYF
cdr3_nt: TGTGCCAGCAGTGATGGGTTAGAGCAGTACTTC

clone_size: few
v_call: TRBV6-2/TRBV6-3
d_call: -
j_call: TRBJ1-5
cdr3_aa: CASSAGGASQPQHF
cdr3_nt: TGTGCCAGCAGTGCGGGGGGAGCTAGTCAGCCCCAGCATTTT

clone_size: -
v_call: TRBV4-3
d_call: TRBD1
j_call: TRBJ2-7
cdr3_aa: CASSQDIGTGTFEQYF
cdr3_nt: TGCGCCAGCAGCCAAGATATTGGGACAGGGACCTTCGAGCAGTACTTC

clone_size: few
v_call: TRBV15
d_call: TRBD1
j_call: TRBJ1-6
cdr3_aa: CATSRGITGGSSPLHF
cdr3_nt: TGTGCCACCAGCAGAGGCATTACAGGGGGCAGTTCACCCCTCCACTTT

clone_size: -
v_call: TRBV29-1
d_call: -
j_call: TRBJ1-2
cdr3_aa: CSVPRLNYGYTF
cdr3_nt: TGCAGCGTTCCCCGGTTGAACTATGGCTACACCTTC

clone_size: -
v_call: TRBV7-2
d_call: -
j_call: TRBJ1-2
cdr3_aa: CASSFHTSGYTF
cdr3_nt: TGTGCCAGCAGCTTCCACACCAGTGGCTACACCTTC

clone_size: -
v_call: TRBV6-5
d_call: TRBD2
j_call: TRBJ2-2
cdr3_aa: CASSHGASGGELFF
cdr3_nt: TGTGCCAGCAGTCACGGAGCTAGCGGCGGGGAGCTGTTTTTT

clone_size: few
v_call: TRBV7-9
d_call: TRBD2
j_call: TRBJ2-3
cdr3_aa: CASSLGSGGAPNTQYF
cdr3_nt: TGTGCCAGCAGCTTGGGTAGCGGGGGGGCCCCGAATACGCAGTATTTT

clone_size: -
v_call: TRBV6-2/TRBV6-3
d_call: TRBD1
j_call: TRBJ1-5
cdr3_aa: CASSYSTEDRGFGGNQPQHF
cdr3_nt: TGTGCCAGCAGTTACTCGACCGAGGACAGGGGATTCGGAGGCAATCAGCCCCAGCATTTT

clone_size: many
v_call: TRBV7-2
d_call: -
j_call: TRBJ2-5
cdr3_aa: CASSFAGGDRETQYF
cdr3_nt: TGTGCCAGCAGCTTCGCCGGGGGCGATAGAGAGACCCAGTACTTC

clone_size: many
v_call: TRBV24-1
d_call: -
j_call: TRBJ2-1
cdr3_aa: CATSGGFAYNEQFF
cdr3_nt: TGTGCCACCAGTGGAGGGTTCGCATACAATGAGCAGTTCTTC

clone_size: -
v_call: TRBV7-3
d_call: -
j_call: TRBJ2-3
cdr3_aa: CASSLLSGRTDTQYF
cdr3_nt: TGTGCCAGCAGCTTACTTTCAGGGCGCACAGATACGCAGTATTTT

clone_size: few
v_call: TRBV11-2
d_call: -
j_call: TRBJ1-5
cdr3_aa: CASSLGRVEPQHF
cdr3_nt: TGTGCCAGCAGCTTAGGCAGGGTAGAGCCCCAGCATTTT

clone_size: -
v_call: TRBV20-1
d_call: -
j_call: TRBJ2-1
cdr3_aa: CSASDSYNEQFF
cdr3_nt: TGCAGTGCGAGTGACAGCTACAATGAGCAGTTCTTC

clone_size: few
v_call: TRBV6-5
d_call: -
j_call: TRBJ1-4
cdr3_aa: CASKLAGALGVEKLFF
cdr3_nt: TGTGCCAGCAAGTTAGCGGGAGCACTCGGGGTCGAAAAACTGTTTTTT

clone_size: few
v_call: TRBV10-3
d_call: -
j_call: TRBJ2-7
cdr3_aa: CAIGGGIGEQYF
cdr3_nt: TGTGCCATCGGAGGGGGGATCGGGGAGCAGTACTTC

clone_size: many
v_call: TRBV6-5
d_call: -
j_call: TRBJ2-1
cdr3_aa: CASSYSRLLGHRGGDEQFF
cdr3_nt: TGTGCCAGCAGTTACTCGAGGTTGCTAGGGCACAGGGGAGGGGATGAGCAGTTCTTC

clone_size: few
v_call: TRBV20-1
d_call: -
j_call: TRBJ1-2
cdr3_aa: CSARVSAAYGYTF
cdr3_nt: TGCAGTGCTAGAGTGTCCGCGGCCTATGGCTACACCTTC

clone_size: -
v_call: TRBV3-1
d_call: TRBD2
j_call: TRBJ2-3
cdr3_aa: CASSHLERGGNTQYF
cdr3_nt: TGTGCCAGCAGCCACCTGGAGCGGGGAGGAAATACGCAGTATTTT

clone_size: few
v_call: TRBV12-3/TRBV12-4
d_call: TRBD1
j_call: TRBJ2-1
cdr3_aa: CASSGGQNLMIEQFF
cdr3_nt: TGTGCCAGCAGTGGGGGACAGAACCTAATGATAGAGCAGTTCTTC

clone_size: -
v_call: TRBV6-2/TRBV6-3
d_call: TRBD2
j_call: TRBJ2-5
cdr3_aa: CASSYVGTSGLRTQYF
cdr3_nt: TGTGCCAGCAGTTACGTGGGGACTAGCGGACTAAGGACCCAGTACTTC

clone_size: few
v_call: TRBV25-1
d_call: -
j_call: TRBJ2-7
cdr3_aa: CASSETQHDWVYEQYF
cdr3_nt: TGTGCCAGCAGTGAAACACAGCACGATTGGGTTTACGAGCAGTACTTC

clone_size: -
v_call: TRBV12-3/TRBV12-4
d_call: TRBD1
j_call: TRBJ1-5
cdr3_aa: CASSRQGNSNQPQHF
cdr3_nt: TGTGCCAGCAGTCGACAGGGAAATAGCAATCAGCCCCAGCATTTT

clone_size: few
v_call: TRBV7-2
d_call: -
j_call: TRBJ2-7
cdr3_aa: CASRGGWATSYEQYF
cdr3_nt: TGTGCCAGCAGGGGGGGATGGGCCACCTCCTACGAGCAGTACTTC

clone_size: many
v_call: TRBV4-3
d_call: -
j_call: TRBJ2-1
cdr3_aa: CASSQEGPPNNEQFF
cdr3_nt: TGCGCCAGCAGCCAAGAGGGGCCCCCCAACAATGAGCAGTTCTTC

clone_size: -
v_call: TRBV19
d_call: TRBD1
j_call: TRBJ2-7
cdr3_aa: CASSPGQGTSYEQYF
cdr3_nt: TGTGCCAGTAGCCCGGGACAGGGAACCTCCTACGAGCAGTACTTC

clone_size: -
v_call: TRBV7-8
d_call: -
j_call: TRBJ1-1
cdr3_aa: CASSLGPQGVKTEAFF
cdr3_nt: TGTGCCAGCAGCTTGGGCCCCCAGGGAGTTAAAACTGAAGCTTTCTTT

clone_size: -
v_call: TRBV7-2
d_call: TRBD1
j_call: TRBJ1-2
cdr3_aa: CASSSAGTGRGSGYTF
cdr3_nt: TGTGCCAGCAGCTCTGCCGGGACAGGGAGGGGAAGTGGCTACACCTTC

clone_size: -
v_call: TRBV4-1
d_call: -
j_call: TRBJ1-1
cdr3_aa: CASSQGENRVTTEAFF
cdr3_nt: TGCGCCAGCAGCCAAGGGGAAAACAGGGTTACCACTGAAGCTTTCTTT

clone_size: many
v_call: TRBV6-1
d_call: -
j_call: TRBJ2-5
cdr3_aa: CASRGGRQETQYF
cdr3_nt: TGTGCCAGCAGAGGCGGACGCCAAGAGACCCAGTACTTC

clone_size: once
v_call: TRBV12-3/TRBV12-4
d_call: -
j_call: TRBJ1-2
cdr3_aa: CASSVVATGYGYTF
cdr3_nt: TGTGCCAGCAGTGTCGTGGCCACCGGGTATGGCTACACCTTC

clone_size: few
v_call: TRBV6-5
d_call: -
j_call: TRBJ1-1
cdr3_aa: CASSFPRGGNTEAFF
cdr3_nt: TGTGCCAGCAGTTTCCCTAGGGGTGGGAACACTGAAGCTTTCTTT

clone_size: -
v_call: TRBV7-9
d_call: -
j_call: TRBJ2-3
cdr3_aa: CASSPLNLGVTDTQYF
cdr3_nt: TGTGCCAGCAGCCCTCTGAACCTCGGGGTCACAGATACGCAGTATTTT

clone_size: few
v_call: TRBV7-2
d_call: -
j_call: TRBJ1-1
cdr3_aa: CASTWGGGTEAFF
cdr3_nt: TGTGCCAGCACCTGGGGAGGAGGCACTGAAGCTTTCTTT

clone_size: -
v_call: TRBV4-2
d_call: TRBD1
j_call: TRBJ2-7
cdr3_aa: CASSQDPLPTGYEQYF
cdr3_nt: TGTGCCAGCAGCCAAGATCCCCTACCGACAGGGTACGAGCAGTACTTC

clone_size: -
v_call: TRBV7-2
d_call: -
j_call: TRBJ1-1
cdr3_aa: CASSLRGPKLNTEAFF
cdr3_nt: TGTGCCAGCAGCCTAAGGGGACCTAAACTTAACACTGAAGCTTTCTTT